One and the same sample provided the 14 T cell receptor beta chains below, sequenced in a study of tumor and adjacent non-tumor tissue in lung cancer. A modified ARM-PCR protocol with three rounds of nested PCR amplified TCRbeta. TCRdb used MiXCR to reprocess the multiplex PCR reads, holding one entry per CDR3 protein. The data show 75,000 to 95,000 distinct CDR3 sequences, around three quarters seen once. No cell sorting was done before RNA was extracted from the tissue. Distant lung tissue was collected more than 3 cm away from the tumor edge. The sequencing input was distant non-tumor lung tissue. Source of these receptors: a woman between 45 and 60 years old with non-small cell lung cancer.

The chain carries TRBV24-1 and TRBJ2-5; D perhaps matches TRBD2 (6 bases). The CDR3 is made up of 15 amino acids. The germline V gene has CDR1 KGHDR and CDR2 SFDVKD. V gave up 5 bases and J gave up 9 bases, with 21 bases separating them. Written as DNA, the CDR3 is TGTGCCACCAGTGGGAGGGTAGCGGCACAAAAGGCCCAGTACTTC. Residues: CATSGRVAAQKAQYF.

Regarding this clonotype: A read error may account for a junction end that differs from germline. The J gene is TRBJ2-7, the V gene TRBV6-6; D not certain. The CDR3 consists of 12 residues. From germline, CDR1 is MNHNY and CDR2 SVGAGI (reference sequence). The CDR3 DNA reads TGTCCCAGCAGTTACTCGTTGGCCGAGGAGTACTTC. Residues: CPSSYSLAEEYF.

The chain combines TRBV6-1 with TRBJ2-3, with 7 bases that match TRBD1. Germline values: CDR1 MNHNS, CDR2 SASEGT. J was trimmed by 4 bases and V by 6 bases; bases with no gene match: 13. The CDR3 consists of 16 residues. The CDR3 loop reads CASSSAQRQGADTQYF. The CDR3 nucleotides read TGTGCCAGCAGCTCAGCTCAGAGACAGGGAGCAGATACGCAGTATTTT.

This sequence joins TRBV28 and TRBJ2-7; TRBD2 might be the D (6 bases). The CDR3 runs 16 residues. Looked up from germline, CDR1 is MDHEN and CDR2 is SYDVKM. Trimming stripped 7 bases from V and 5 bases from J, with 24 bases between. The CDR3 reads CASTSLDGTDQNEQYF. CDR3 DNA: TGTGCCAGCACTTCCCTTGACGGGACTGATCAAAACGAGCAGTACTTC.

For this clonotype: The conserved phenylalanine or tryptophan is not found at the CDR3 terminus, so this likely reflects a read error. V usage is TRBV11-2 and J usage is TRBJ1-4; no clear D. The CDR3 length is 14 residues. Looked up from germline, CDR1 is SGHAT and CDR2 is FQNNGV. The CDR3 here is CASSLAWINDKLFY. Written as DNA, the CDR3 is TGTGCCAGCAGCTTAGCATGGATTAATGATAAACTGTTTTAT.

This sequence joins TRBV29-1 and TRBJ2-3; D uncertain. Germline CDR1 is SQVTM and CDR2 is ANQGSEA. Deletions cut 3 bases from V and 10 bases from J, with 8 bases between. The CDR3 is made up of 10 amino acids. The CDR3 loop reads CSVDVPAQYF. Here the CDR3 DNA reads TGCAGCGTTGATGTCCCTGCGCAGTATTTT.

This clonotype was found many times. A read error may account for a junction end that differs from germline. The chain employs TRBV10-2 and TRBJ2-2; 11 bases line up with TRBD2. This CDR3 is built from 16 residues. Germline-derived CDR1 and CDR2 are WSHSY and SAAADI. The CDR3: CASSDYSGRVVGELFF. The CDR3 nucleotides are TGCGCCAGCAGTGATTATAGCGGGAGGGTAGTCGGGGAGCTATTTTTT.

This clonotype has only a few counts. The CDR3 does not close with the conserved phenylalanine or tryptophan, likely indicating a read error. No DNA is shown, since the ends of the CDR3 on it are uncertain; the CDR3 is the one TCRdb lists. CDR3 sequence reads: CANSLEWGSEASL. This sequence joins TRBV11-2 and TRBJ1-1. CDR1 is SGHAT and CDR2 is FQNNGV in the germline V gene. The CDR3 sequence runs 13 residues, both termini included.

Of note for this clonotype: Germline is not matched at one junction end, which may reflect a read error. This rearrangement joins TRBV5-4 to TRBJ2-1; no firm D call. In germline, CDR1 is SGHNT, CDR2 YYREEE (reference sequence). This CDR3 region has 12 residues. The chain's CDR3 is CGSSLGNYEQFF. The CDR3 bases are TGTGGCAGCAGCTTGGGGAACTATGAGCAGTTCTTC.

Turning to this clonotype: One end of the junction fails to match germline, which may point to a read error. The chain is built from TRBV6-4 and TRBJ2-2; the D gene is possibly TRBD2 (6 bases). The germline CDR1 and CDR2 sequences are MRHNA and SNTAGT. The CDR3 is made up of 14 amino acids. Here the CDR3 DNA reads TGTGCCAGTCGGCTAGCGATTAACACCCGGGAGCTGTTTTTT. Protein product: CASRLAINTRELFF.

With respect to this clonotype: No conserved phenylalanine or tryptophan is present at the end of the CDR3, so a read error is the likely explanation. V gene TRBV5-4 combines with J gene TRBJ2-7; D is unclear. Germline lookup yields CDR1 SGHNT and CDR2 YYREEE (reference sequence). This CDR3 contains 15 residues. The CDR3 sequence is CASSLIEDRAYEQYS. The CDR3 region has the DNA TGTGCCAGTAGCTTAATCGAGGACCGGGCCTACGAGCAGTACTCC.

Details on this clonotype: Given the absence of the conserved phenylalanine or tryptophan at the CDR3 end, a read error is likely. The V gene is TRBV29-1, the J gene TRBJ1-2; a possible D gene is TRBD1 (5 bases). V was clipped by 3 bases and J by 2 bases, with 19 bases between them. Per the germline V gene, CDR1 is SQVTM and CDR2 is ANQGSEA. This CDR3 is 16 amino acids long. DNA for the CDR3: TGCAGCGTTGATCGTGTGGGGGGGTCGGCGAACTATGGCTACACCCTC. Protein: CSVDRVGGSANYGYTL.

In the case of this clonotype: A junction end diverges from the germline sequence, so it may reflect a read error. The CDR3 sequence is CTSSTRDLANQPQHF. The CDR3 DNA follows: TGTACCAGCAGTACCCGGGACTTGGCCAATCAGCCCCAGCATTTT. The chain carries TRBV6-1 and TRBJ1-5; a possible D gene is TRBD1 (5 bases). Looked up from germline, CDR1 is MNHNS and CDR2 is SASEGT. CDR3 length equals 15 residues.

Regarding this clonotype: At one end the junction does not follow the germline gene, possibly because of a read error. The V call is TRBV29-1, the J call TRBJ1-1; D gene uncertain. The CDR3 spans 12 residues. Germline loops: CDR1 SQVTM, CDR2 ANQGSEA. CDR3 sequence reads: CSVGEGNTEAFF. CDR3 DNA sequence: TGCAGCGTTGGAGAAGGGAACACCGAAGCTTTCTTT.